These T cell receptor beta chains were read from a single sample in a study of T cell responses to AZD1222 COVID-19 vaccine. Some clones are missing from TCRdb's copy, which holds only in-frame ones; the method was immunoSEQ multiplex PCR. The sample yields some 140,000 clones, around 90% seen once. The sequencing used peripheral blood, collected 28 days after the second AZD1222 dose. Every receptor here comes from an adult who received the AZD1222 COVID-19 vaccine. CDR3s include the opening cysteine and the closing phenylalanine or tryptophan. D genes are given only for firm matches. Clone sizes are given selectively: once, few, many, or a class where the clone is expanded.

d_gene	abundance	v_gene	j_gene	CDR3aa	CDR3nt
TRBD2	.	TRBV11-3	TRBJ2-1	CASSSKGKVGSGIYNEQFF	TGTGCCAGCAGCAGCAAGGGTAAGGTTGGTAGCGGGATTTACAATGAGCAGTTCTTC
.	.	TRBV11-3	TRBJ2-5	CASSLDVGPQETQYF	TGTGCCAGCAGCTTAGATGTCGGGCCGCAAGAGACCCAGTACTTC
.	.	TRBV25-1	TRBJ1-1	CASSEQELWVTEAFF	TGTGCCAGCAGTGAACAAGAGTTGTGGGTCACTGAAGCTTTCTTT
.	.	TRBV6-5	TRBJ1-5	CASRGGSNQPQHF	TGTGCCAGCAGAGGCGGTAGCAATCAGCCCCAGCATTTT
TRBD2	.	TRBV5-1	TRBJ2-5	CASSLAGEGETQYF	TGCGCCAGCAGTCTAGCGGGAGAAGGGGAGACCCAGTACTTC
.	.	TRBV10-2	TRBJ1-5	CASGGPGEGTQPQHF	TGCGCCAGCGGGGGGCCTGGAGAGGGGACTCAGCCCCAGCATTTT
TRBD1	once	TRBV19	TRBJ1-6	CASKQGVKYNSPLHF	TGTGCCAGTAAACAGGGGGTTAAATATAATTCACCCCTCCACTTT
.	.	TRBV18	TRBJ1-5	CASSPANRVGQPQHF	TGTGCCAGCTCACCAGCCAACAGGGTTGGTCAGCCCCAGCATTTT
TRBD1	.	TRBV25-1	TRBJ1-6	CASEGQVGNSPLHF	TGTGCCAGCGAGGGACAGGTAGGGAATTCACCCCTCCACTTT
.	.	TRBV7-2	TRBJ1-2	CASSLPRGSYGYTF	TGTGCCAGCAGCCTGCCGCGGGGGTCTTACGGCTACACCTTC
.	.	TRBV5-4	TRBJ2-5	CATRGSGEETQYF	TGTGCCACCCGGGGTAGCGGAGAAGAGACCCAGTACTTC
TRBD1	.	TRBV6-2/TRBV6-3	TRBJ1-3	CASSRRQGVGNTIYF	TGTGCCAGCAGTCGTCGACAGGGGGTTGGAAACACCATATATTTT
.	once	TRBV27	TRBJ1-6	CASSAGTPDNSPLHF	TGTGCCAGCAGTGCCGGGACACCGGATAATTCACCCCTCCACTTT
.	.	TRBV10-3	TRBJ1-2	CAISLGSEDYGYTF	TGTGCCATCAGTTTGGGGTCGGAGGACTATGGCTACACCTTC
TRBD1	.	TRBV18	TRBJ2-7	CASSPGQVSSYEQYF	TGTGCCAGCTCACCGGGACAGGTTTCTTCCTACGAGCAGTACTTC
.	.	TRBV7-2	TRBJ1-5	CASSLEENQPQHF	TGTGCCAGCAGCTTAGAAGAGAATCAGCCCCAGCATTTT
TRBD2	once	TRBV7-9	TRBJ2-2	CASSPQGLAGAGELFF	TGTGCCAGCAGCCCCCAAGGACTAGCGGGAGCCGGGGAGCTGTTTTTT
.	.	TRBV21-1	TRBJ1-5	CASSAPTGNQPQHF	TGTGCCAGCAGCGCGCCCACAGGGAATCAGCCCCAGCATTTT
.	.	TRBV7-3	TRBJ1-1	CASSASTAEGAEAFF	TGTGCCAGCAGCGCCAGTACCGCAGAGGGCGCTGAAGCTTTCTTT
.	.	TRBV6-6	TRBJ1-2	CASSYSAEYIDGYTF	TGTGCCAGCAGTTACTCGGCGGAGTACATAGATGGCTACACCTTC
.	.	TRBV5-1	TRBJ1-6	CASSSDSSYNSPLHF	TGCGCCAGCAGCTCTGACAGCTCCTATAATTCACCCCTCCACTTT
TRBD2	once	TRBV4-3	TRBJ2-1	CASSRTSGSRNEQFF	TGCGCCAGCAGCCGGACTAGCGGGAGTCGCAATGAGCAGTTCTTC
TRBD1	once	TRBV12-3/TRBV12-4	TRBJ2-7	CASSLNRGREQYF	TGTGCCAGCAGTTTAAACAGGGGTCGCGAGCAGTACTTC
TRBD1	.	TRBV5-1	TRBJ1-3	CASSQQGPTGNTIYF	TGCGCCAGCAGCCAACAGGGGCCAACTGGAAACACCATATATTTT
.	.	TRBV20-1	TRBJ1-3	CSASSEGDKSGNTIYF	TGCAGTGCTAGTAGTGAAGGGGACAAATCTGGAAACACCATATATTTT
.	.	TRBV7-2	TRBJ1-2	CASSPGDGISYGYTF	TGTGCCAGCAGCCCAGGGGACGGTATTTCCTATGGCTACACCTTC
.	.	TRBV14	TRBJ1-6	CASRQESYSPLHF	TGTGCCAGCAGACAGGAATCCTATTCACCCCTCCACTTT
.	.	TRBV27	TRBJ1-1	CASSLRQANTEAFF	TGTGCCAGCAGTTTAAGACAGGCCAACACTGAAGCTTTCTTT
.	.	TRBV18	TRBJ1-2	CASSPRDTDFFTF	TGTGCCAGCTCACCACGGGACACCGATTTCTTCACCTTC
.	few	TRBV6-5	TRBJ1-3	CASRTGPAGNTIYF	TGTGCCAGCAGAACAGGGCCGGCTGGAAACACCATATATTTT
TRBD1	once	TRBV6-4	TRBJ1-1	CASSGDRNTEAFF	TGTGCCAGCAGTGGGGACAGAAACACTGAAGCTTTCTTT
.	once	TRBV5-6	TRBJ2-2	CASSLELYTGELFF	TGTGCCAGCAGCTTGGAGCTCTACACCGGGGAGCTGTTTTTT
TRBD1	.	TRBV30	TRBJ2-1	CAWSVDRVKQFF	TGTGCCTGGAGTGTTGACAGGGTAAAGCAGTTCTTC
.	.	TRBV14	TRBJ2-2	CASSQDFAGELFF	TGTGCCAGCAGCCAAGATTTTGCCGGGGAGCTGTTTTTT
.	.	TRBV6-6	TRBJ1-2	CASSYSEGGYTF	TGTGCCAGCAGTTACTCGGAGGGTGGCTACACCTTC
.	.	TRBV6-1	TRBJ1-5	CASSDFQAYNQPQHF	TGTGCCAGCAGTGATTTCCAGGCATACAATCAGCCCCAGCATTTT
.	.	TRBV9	TRBJ1-6	CASSVDNGQYNSPLHF	TGTGCCAGCAGCGTAGATAACGGCCAGTATAATTCACCCCTCCACTTT
.	.	TRBV5-1	TRBJ1-2	CASSSRFGPNYGYTF	TGCGCCAGCAGCTCCCGATTCGGGCCGAACTATGGCTACACCTTC
TRBD2	.	TRBV10-3	TRBJ2-5	CAISGGGETQYF	TGTGCCATCAGCGGGGGGGGTGAGACCCAGTACTTC
TRBD1	few	TRBV6-4	TRBJ2-5	CASSEGQGAETQYF	TGTGCCAGCAGTGAGGGACAGGGGGCAGAGACCCAGTACTTC